This TCR beta chain was identified in a study of T cells after yellow fever vaccination. Overall study results and limits: Although most clonotypes did not, a small share appeared in both CD4 and CD8 compartments. Reappearing after the booster were most of the clones from primary vaccination (less than 98% CD4, 88% CD8).

The germline CDR1 and CDR2 sequences are SGHDT and YYEEEE. V was shortened by 1 base and J by 4 bases, with 14 bases between the two germline ends. The CDR3 totals 16 residues. On this clonotype: Its matching antigen is unknown.

TCRdb fed the 5' RACE reads into MiXCR, producing one record per CDR3 protein. Of about 500,000 distinct CDR3 sequences in the sample, approximately 16% were seen once. The rearrangement uses TRBV5-6 and TRBJ2-2; TRBD2 is a possible D gene (5 bases). Specimen: PBMCs, collected around 5 days after the first yellow fever vaccination. This clonotype was sampled from a man in his late teens or twenties who received the YFV17D yellow fever vaccine. CDR3 DNA sequence: TGTGCCAGCAGCTTGTCTGGAGGCAGAGGCACCGGGGAGCTGTTTTTT. Translation: CASSLSGGRGTGELFF.